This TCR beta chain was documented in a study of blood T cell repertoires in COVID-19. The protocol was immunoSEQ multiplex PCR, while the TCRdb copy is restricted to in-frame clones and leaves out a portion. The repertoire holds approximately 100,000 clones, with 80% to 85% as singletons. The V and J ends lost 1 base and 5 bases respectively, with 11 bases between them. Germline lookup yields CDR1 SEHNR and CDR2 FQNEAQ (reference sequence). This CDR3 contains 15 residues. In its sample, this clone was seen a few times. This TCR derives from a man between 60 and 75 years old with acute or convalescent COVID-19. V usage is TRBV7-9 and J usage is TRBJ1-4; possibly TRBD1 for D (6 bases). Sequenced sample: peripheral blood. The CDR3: CASSLEGGRNEKLFF. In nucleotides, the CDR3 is TGTGCCAGCAGCTTAGAAGGGGGACGAAATGAAAAACTGTTTTTT.